Following are 26 T cell receptor beta chains from one sample sequenced in a study of OX40 agonist ivuxolimab in advanced cancers. Method: immunoSEQ multiplex PCR; TCRdb's copy keeps in-frame clones and lacks some. This sample yields under 85,000 clones, of which over 80% are seen a single time; around 0.33% belongs to the top ten. The input for sequencing was CD4+ or CD8+ T cells sorted from blood, taken in a trial of the OX40 agonist ivuxolimab. The receptors were gathered from an adult with an advanced solid tumor such as melanoma, head and neck, liver or kidney cancer.

The chain has TRBV11-2 and TRBJ1-6; D uncertain. The CDR3 is 15 residues long. Trimming took off 3 bases at V and 13 bases at J, with 19 bases between the two ends. CDR1 is SGHAT, CDR2 FQNNGV, per germline. This chain's CDR3 is CASSLPPVGVSPLHF. The CDR3 DNA reads TGTGCCAGCAGCTTGCCTCCGGTGGGAGTCTCCCCCCTCCACTTT.

This clone appeared a single time. This chain's CDR3 is CASSLGSRGRGDTQYF. The DNA of the CDR3 is TGTGCCAGCAGCTTGGGTTCCCGGGGAAGGGGAGATACGCAGTATTTT. The rearrangement uses TRBV5-6 and TRBJ2-3; D is tentatively TRBD1 or TRBD2 (5 bases each). CDR1 and CDR2 from the germline V gene are SGHDT and YYEEEE. The V and J ends lost 0 bases and 5 bases respectively, with 16 bases between them. The CDR3 loop spans 16 amino acids. Variable domain in full (rest from reference TRBV5-6 and TRBJ2-3): DAGVTQSPTHLIKTRGQQVTLRCSPKSGHDTVSWYQQALGQGPQFIFQYYEEEERQRGNFPDRFSGHQFPNYSSELNVNALLLGDSALYLCASSLGSRGRGDTQYFGPGTRLTVL.

V is TRBV2 and J is TRBJ2-1; 13 bases fit TRBD2. This CDR3 is built from 15 residues. The J segment lost 10 bases and the V segment lost 5 bases, leaving 8 bases of the junction unmatched. Germline CDR1 reads SNHLY; CDR2 reads FYNNEI. The CDR3 nucleotides are TGTGCCAGCAGTCAAGAAGGGACTAGCGGGGCAGAGCAGTTCTTC. Translation gives CASSQEGTSGAEQFF.

V usage is TRBV9 and J usage is TRBJ2-5; perhaps D is TRBD1 or TRBD2 (6 bases each). The V gene lost 3 bases and the J gene lost 1 base, with 19 bases spanning the gap. Looked up from germline, CDR1 is SGDLS and CDR2 is YYNGEE. The CDR3 is 17 residues long. The CDR3 DNA follows: TGTGCCAGCAGCGGAGGGGGGCGGGCAGTTTCCCAAGAGACCCAGTACTTC. Its translation: CASSGGGRAVSQETQYF.

The chain employs TRBV6-6 and TRBJ2-4; the match to TRBD1 covers 8 bases. The CDR3 has 15 residues. In germline, CDR1 is MNHNY, CDR2 SVGAGI (reference sequence). Trimming cost V 5 bases and J 6 bases; bases outside gene matches: 9. The CDR3: CASSDEQGARNIQYF. The DNA of the CDR3 is TGTGCCAGCAGTGACGAGCAGGGGGCTAGAAACATTCAGTACTTC.

This chain's CDR3 is CAISAPPGNSPLHF. The CDR3 coding sequence is TGTGCCATCAGTGCCCCGCCGGGTAATTCACCCCTCCACTTT. V gene TRBV10-3 combines with J gene TRBJ1-6; no definite D call. The length of the CDR3 is 14 residues. Trimming took 4 bases from V and 6 from J, leaving 10 bases between them. CDR1 is ENHRY and CDR2 is SYGVKD in the germline V gene.

The gene calls are TRBV7-2 and TRBJ1-2, with D unclear. The V gene lost 0 bases and the J gene lost 2 bases, with 13 bases spanning the gap. The CDR3 consists of 16 residues. Germline-derived CDR1 and CDR2 are SGHTA and FQGNSA. Here the CDR3 DNA reads TGTGCCAGCAGCTTAGCATTTGGGGTCGTGAACTATGGCTACACCTTC. This codes for CASSLAFGVVNYGYTF.

The rearrangement links TRBV7-9 to TRBJ1-6; D unresolved. The CDR3 loop spans 15 amino acids. In germline, CDR1 is SEHNR, CDR2 FQNEAQ (reference sequence). Trimming cost V 1 base and J 5 bases, with 9 bases left between them. The CDR3 DNA follows: TGTGCCAGCAGCTTAGGTACGGTGGATAATTCACCCCTCCACTTT. This codes for CASSLGTVDNSPLHF.

The rearrangement uses TRBV27 and TRBJ2-1; D possibly matches TRBD1 or TRBD2 (6 bases each). Per germline, CDR1 MNHEY and CDR2 SMNVEV (reference sequence). The CDR3 totals 14 residues. The V end lost 7 bases, the J end lost 5 bases, and 15 bases lay between the germline ends. The DNA for the CDR3 is TGTGCCAGCACCCCCGGGGGCAGGAACAATGAGCAGTTCTTC. It is translated as CASTPGGRNNEQFF.

The J gene is TRBJ1-2, the V gene TRBV6-6; D not resolved. Germline values: CDR1 MNHNY, CDR2 SVGAGI (reference sequence). The CDR3 contains 11 residues. Trimming removed 8 bases at V and 4 bases at J, with 8 bases between. CDR3 sequence reads: CASATPYGYTF. CDR3 nucleotide sequence: TGTGCCAGCGCCACCCCCTATGGCTACACCTTC.

This rearrangement joins TRBV19 to TRBJ2-2, with unresolved D. V was cut by 7 bases and J by 4 bases, with 13 bases left in between. Germline assignment: CDR1 LNHDA and CDR2 SQIVND (reference sequence). The CDR3 spans 14 residues. CDR3 loop: CASNGRFFTGELFF. The CDR3 DNA is TGTGCCAGTAACGGCAGGTTCTTCACCGGGGAGCTGTTTTTT.

The rearrangement links TRBV11-2 to TRBJ2-3, with 11 bases lining up with TRBD2. V dropped 2 bases and J dropped 3; count of bases not matched to a gene: 7. Germline V gene sequence: CDR1 SGHAT, CDR2 FQNNGV. The CDR3 is made up of 17 amino acids. The CDR3 nucleotides read TGTGCCAGCAGCTTATATGGGACTAGCGGATCTACAGATACGCAGTATTTT. As protein: CASSLYGTSGSTDTQYF.

The chain joins TRBV6-4 to TRBJ1-2; 9 bases map to TRBD1. Trimming removed 6 bases from V and 8 bases from J; junction bases left unmatched: 13. CDR1 is MRHNA, CDR2 SNTAGT, per germline. The CDR3 runs 15 residues. For the CDR3, the DNA is TGTGCCAGCAGCCAAGGACAGGGGAGGCTGGAAGGCTACACCTTC. As protein: CASSQGQGRLEGYTF.

V is TRBV2 and J is TRBJ2-7, with 10 bases fitting TRBD1. CDR1 is SNHLY, CDR2 FYNNEI, per germline. The CDR3 extends over 13 amino acids. J was trimmed by 3 bases and V by 6 bases; bases with no gene match: 2. CDR3 sequence: CASRGTGDYEQYF. The CDR3 region has the DNA TGTGCCAGCAGGGGGACAGGGGACTACGAGCAGTACTTC.

J is TRBJ1-1 and V is TRBV19, with D hard to call. The CDR3 is 14 amino acids. The ends were cut back, 4 bases at V and 1 base at J, with 10 bases in the middle. The germline gives CDR1 LNHDA, CDR2 SQIVND (reference sequence). CDR3 sequence reads: CASSTYLWNTEAFF. CDR3 nucleotides: TGTGCCAGTAGTACCTACCTCTGGAACACTGAAGCTTTCTTT.

This clone was found once. This chain links TRBV6-1 with TRBJ1-3; D gene uncertain. V gave up 5 bases and J gave up 0 bases, with 8 bases separating them. Per the germline V gene, CDR1 is MNHNS and CDR2 is SASEGT. This CDR3 spans 14 amino acids. The CDR3 bases are TGTGCCAGCAGTTCGACACTCTCTGGAAACACCATATATTTT. This encodes CASSSTLSGNTIYF.

V and J are TRBV29-1 and TRBJ1-3; 7 bases match TRBD1. There are 12 residues in the CDR3. CDR1 and CDR2 from the germline V gene are SQVTM and ANQGSEA. CDR3 in DNA: TGCGGAGCGCAGGGGGGTGGAAACACCATATATTTT. Protein: CGAQGGGNTIYF. Variable domain in full (rest from reference TRBV29-1 and TRBJ1-3): SAVISQKPSRDICQRGTSLTIQCQVDSQVTMMFWYRQQPGQSLTLIATANQGSEATYESGFVIDKFPISRPNLTFSTLTVSNMSPEDSSIYLCGAQGGGNTIYFGEGSWLTVV.

With regard to this clone: A junction end diverges from the germline sequence, so it may reflect a read error. Other DNA sequences from this sample encode an identical CDR3 as well. The V gene is TRBV7-8, the J gene TRBJ1-4; D not resolved. Germline CDR1 SGHVS, CDR2 FQNEAQ. The CDR3 has 15 residues. The CDR3 is CASSSIPATNEKLFF. In DNA, the CDR3 is TGTGCCAGCAGCTCAATCCCTGCAACCAATGAAAAACTGTTTTTT.

This sequence joins TRBV5-1 and TRBJ1-3, with a possible D match to TRBD1 (6 bases). The CDR3 length is 16 residues. Germline V CDR1 and CDR2: SGHRS, YFSETQ. The germline V and J ends were trimmed by 4 bases and 2 bases, with 16 bases remaining between them. The CDR3 DNA reads as TGCGCCAGCAGCCAACTGGACAGTCTGGCTGGAAACACCATATATTTT. This translates into CASSQLDSLAGNTIYF.

The rearrangement joins TRBV5-4 to TRBJ2-2; 10 nucleotides agree with TRBD2. Germline V gene data show CDR1 as SGHNT and CDR2 as YYREEE (reference sequence). The CDR3 loop spans 17 amino acids. V lost 0 bases, J lost 6 bases, and 8 bases stayed unmatched. CDR3: CASSLGRLAGQAGELFF. CDR3 in DNA: TGTGCCAGCAGCTTGGGGCGACTAGCGGGTCAGGCCGGGGAGCTGTTTTTT.

The V call is TRBV18, the J call TRBJ1-3; tentatively, D is TRBD1 (5 bases). Trimming cost V 3 bases and J 3 bases, with 21 bases left between them. Germline CDR1 is KGHSH and CDR2 is LQKENI. This CDR3 has 18 amino acids. The CDR3 sequence: CASSPARGSIAVGNTIYF. The CDR3 DNA reads as TGTGCCAGCTCACCGGCAAGGGGAAGTATAGCGGTTGGAAACACCATATATTTT.

In this sample, this clone turned up a few times. This rearrangement joins TRBV6-1 to TRBJ2-1, with D unclear. V dropped 5 bases and J dropped 7 bases, with 15 bases sitting between them. The CDR3 is 14 residues long. The V gene's germline CDR1 is MNHNS and CDR2 SASEGT. CDR3: CASSLNRNGNEQFF. CDR3 DNA sequence: TGTGCCAGCAGTCTAAATAGAAATGGTAATGAGCAGTTCTTC.

This chain links TRBV27 with TRBJ2-7; 9 positions agree with TRBD1. J lost 1 base, V lost 5 bases, and 12 bases had no gene match. CDR1 MNHEY and CDR2 SMNVEV come from the germline V gene (reference sequence). CDR3 length equals 17 residues. Here the CDR3 DNA reads TGTGCCAGCAGTCTTACACTGACCGGGACAGGGTCCTACGAGCAGTACTTC. Its protein product is CASSLTLTGTGSYEQYF.

This clone was recorded once. DNA for the CDR3: TGTGCCAGTAGTACCCGTCAGGGATACGAGCAGTACTTC. Protein product: CASSTRQGYEQYF. J is TRBJ2-7 and V is TRBV19, with D possibly being TRBD1 (5 bases). Trimming stripped 4 bases from V and 4 bases from J, with 11 bases between. This CDR3 region has 13 residues. Germline lookup yields CDR1 LNHDA and CDR2 SQIVND (reference sequence). The whole variable domain, filled in from reference TRBV19 and TRBJ2-7, reads DGGITQSPKYLFRKEGQNVTLSCEQNLNHDAMYWYRQDPGQGLRLIYYSQIVNDFQKGDIAEGYSVSREKKESFPLTVTSAQKNPTAFYLCASSTRQGYEQYFGPGTRLTVT.

This chain uses TRBV6-1 with TRBJ2-3, with D perhaps TRBD1 or TRBD2 (5 bases each). Germline V gives CDR1 MNHNS, CDR2 SASEGT. The V gene lost 6 bases and the J gene lost 3 bases, with 16 bases spanning the gap. The CDR3 has 15 amino acids. CDR3: CASRTGTGRTDTQYF. As DNA, the CDR3 is TGTGCCAGCAGAACCGGGACGGGACGTACAGATACGCAGTATTTT.

The chain recombines TRBV6-6 with TRBJ2-7, with D possibly matching TRBD2 (7 bases). The V gene lost 8 bases and the J gene lost 5 bases, with 25 bases spanning the gap. Per germline, CDR1 MNHNY and CDR2 SVGAGI (reference sequence). The CDR3 length is 16 residues. CDR3 amino acids: CASGGVRGPYLDEQYF. In nucleotides, the CDR3 is TGTGCCAGCGGGGGGGTTCGGGGGCCATACTTGGACGAGCAGTACTTC.